This section outlines one T cell receptor beta chain sequence together with its context. Its antigen remains unidentified. Base qualities are not provided; no much larger clone lies one nucleotide away. TCRbeta CDR3 regions were amplified from genomic DNA using the immunoSEQ Assay, a bias-controlled multiplex PCR. Concerning the study's data processing: The number of nucleated cells in each sample was estimated from the amplification of reference gene primers within the assay. To quantify the absolute abundance of each unique TCRbeta CDR3 rearrangement, sequence reads were collapsed and filtered. For each sample, productive Simpson clonality was calculated as the square root of Simpson's diversity index over productive rearrangements. Not all clones reach the TCRdb copy of this immuneACCESS table, which keeps in-frame sequences only. Checked studies attribute under half of the gap to unresolved V genes and leave the rest unexplained. V and J calls plus clone size are reproduced from that table; the DNA served to infer D and trimming. Recorded for this sample are about 220,000 clones; around 84% of them occurred a single time. 6.8% of the sample rests with the top ten.

The entry originates in a study of blood T cell repertoires in COVID-19 (dated by TCRdb to 2019 to 2021). Context from the whole study: Collaborator samples came from the United States, Italy and Spain and covered acute and convalescent phases of COVID-19. A freely available public database, intended as a resource for researchers studying the immune response to SARS-CoV-2, is where the repertoires were released. Sample metadata almost always included a de-identified subject ID, COVID-19 status, age in years and sex. The dataset comprised deeply sampled blood TCRbeta repertoires from subjects exposed to, actively infected with, or recovered from COVID-19. Samples came from the ongoing ImmuneRACE study (first 160 participants) plus 1,254 subjects from 6 global collaborators. The prospective study material was composed of cDNA or gDNA derived from T cells, B-cell-depleted T cells, or PBMCs. HLA class I and class II types, where available, came from metadata supplied by the sample provider rather than from assay-based typing. Broader findings and caveats from the paper: Clinical and demographic metadata were provided uncurated, with the amount varying by source and participant.

Between the V and J ends, shortened by 4 bases and 5 bases respectively, the junction contains 6 bases. From its cysteine to its phenylalanine, the CDR3 spans 11 amino acids. The only DNA kept is the CDR3, 33 bases in frame from the first base. Based on the germline V gene, the CDR1 and CDR2 sequences are SGDLS and YYNGEE. In the prospective study, participants were roughly 18 to 100 years old, resided in around 25 geographic areas of the United States, and were enrolled through a virtual design. In the prospective study, participants were assigned to cohorts based on the clinical history participants reported in a screening survey and a study questionnaire. ImmuneRACE Cohort 3 recovered participants were defined by two consecutive negative NP/OP PCR tests, healthcare professional clearance, or symptom resolution. In the prospective study, whole blood, serum and a nasopharyngeal or oropharyngeal swab were collected from each participant by mobile phlebotomists. Prospective study participants could optionally give additional blood draws and questionnaires over a roughly two-month period. Blood samples from the prospective study were shipped frozen or at room temperature prior to DNA extraction.

This receptor was obtained from a woman in her thirties or forties who had recovered from COVID-19. The rearranged segments are TRBV9 and TRBJ2-5; confidence is insufficient to name the D gene. The sample consisted of PBMCs or T cells enriched from blood (not recorded which). Read as DNA, the sequence is TGTGCCAGCAGCTCCTCGGAGACCCAGTACTTC. Translated, it reads CASSSSETQYF.